This T cell receptor (beta chain) was found in a study of T cells in Graves' hyperthyroidism and ophthalmopathy. TCR beta CDR3 regions were amplified from RNA transcripts. With the HTBI primer set, the TCR CDR3 went through a first round of RT-PCR. TCRdb recomputed calls from the multiplex PCR reads with MiXCR, one row per CDR3 protein. The sample has 400,000 to 500,000 distinct CDR3 sequences, roughly 15% seen once. This clonotype was seen ten or more times. The V end was cut by 6 bases, the J end by 2 bases, with 11 bases between. This CDR3 has 13 amino acids. CDR1 is MNHEY and CDR2 is SMNVEV in the germline V gene (reference sequence).

Sequencing used blood. The sequence derives from a man aged 18 to 30 with Graves' ophthalmopathy. This sequence joins TRBV27 and TRBJ2-7; no firm D call. The CDR3 sequence: CASSHGLTYEQYF. The CDR3 region has the DNA TGTGCCAGCAGCCACGGATTAACCTACGAGCAGTACTTC.